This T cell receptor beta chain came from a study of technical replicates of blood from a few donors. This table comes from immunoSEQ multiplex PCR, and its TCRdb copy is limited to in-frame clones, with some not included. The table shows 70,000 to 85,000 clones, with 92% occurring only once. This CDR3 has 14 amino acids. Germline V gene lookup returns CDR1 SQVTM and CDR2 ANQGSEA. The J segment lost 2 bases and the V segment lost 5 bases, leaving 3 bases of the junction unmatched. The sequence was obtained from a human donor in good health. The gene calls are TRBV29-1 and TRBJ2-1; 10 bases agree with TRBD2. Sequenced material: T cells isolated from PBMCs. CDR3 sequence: CSVSSGRAYNEQFF. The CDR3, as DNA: TGCAGCGTTTCGAGCGGGAGGGCCTACAATGAGCAGTTCTTC.